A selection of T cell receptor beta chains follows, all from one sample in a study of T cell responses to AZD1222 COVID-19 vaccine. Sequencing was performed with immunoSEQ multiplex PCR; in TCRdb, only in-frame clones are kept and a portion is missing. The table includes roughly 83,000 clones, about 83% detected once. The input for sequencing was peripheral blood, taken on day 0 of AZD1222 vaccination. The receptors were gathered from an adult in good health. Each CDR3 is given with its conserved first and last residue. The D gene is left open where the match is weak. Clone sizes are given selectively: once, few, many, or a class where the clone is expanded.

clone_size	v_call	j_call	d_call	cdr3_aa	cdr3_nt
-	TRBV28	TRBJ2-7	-	CASLGQTYEQYF	TGTGCCAGCTTAGGACAAACCTACGAGCAGTACTTC
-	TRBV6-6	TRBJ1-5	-	CASRDPGAKHF	TGTGCCAGCAGGGACCCGGGAGCGAAACATTTT
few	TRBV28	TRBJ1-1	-	CASNRVAAEAFF	TGTGCCAGCAACAGGGTTGCGGCTGAAGCTTTCTTT
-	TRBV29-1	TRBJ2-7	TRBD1	CSVSGTEGYEQYF	TGCAGCGTCTCCGGGACAGAGGGCTACGAGCAGTACTTC
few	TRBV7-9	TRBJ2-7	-	CASSLDGLRDEQYF	TGTGCCAGCAGCTTAGACGGACTCCGCGACGAGCAGTACTTC
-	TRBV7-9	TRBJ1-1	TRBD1	CASSLGTGTDTEAFF	TGTGCCAGCAGCTTAGGAACCGGGACAGACACTGAAGCTTTCTTT
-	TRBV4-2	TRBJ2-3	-	CASSQGRLDTQYF	TGTGCCAGCAGCCAAGGCCGGTTGGATACGCAGTATTTT
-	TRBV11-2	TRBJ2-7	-	CASSLITGRALTYEQYF	TGTGCCAGCAGCCTAATTACAGGGCGGGCGCTTACCTACGAGCAGTACTTC
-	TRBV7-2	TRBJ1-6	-	CASSLGRGGNTYNSPLHF	TGTGCCAGCAGCTTGGGGAGGGGGGGCAACACCTATAATTCACCCCTCCACTTT
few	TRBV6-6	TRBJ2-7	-	CASRQVQEQYF	TGTGCCAGCAGACAAGTCCAAGAGCAGTACTTC
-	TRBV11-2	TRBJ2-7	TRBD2	CASRGLAGGTSYEQYF	TGTGCCAGCAGGGGACTAGCGGGAGGAACCTCCTACGAGCAGTACTTC
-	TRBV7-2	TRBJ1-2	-	CASSLAPGNYGYTF	TGTGCCAGCAGCTTAGCGCCCGGGAACTATGGCTACACCTTC
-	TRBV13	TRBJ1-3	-	CASSINRATGNTIYF	TGTGCCAGCAGCATCAACAGGGCTACTGGAAACACCATATATTTT
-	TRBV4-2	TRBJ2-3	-	CASNLGTPTDTQYF	TGTGCCAGCAACCTCGGGACTCCCACAGATACGCAGTATTTT
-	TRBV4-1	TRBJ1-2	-	CASSPLHEGNYGYTF	TGCGCCAGCAGCCCTCTTCATGAGGGTAACTATGGCTACACCTTC
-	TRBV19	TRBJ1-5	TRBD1	CASSSGQGIQPQHF	TGTGCCAGTAGTAGTGGACAGGGGATACAGCCCCAGCATTTT
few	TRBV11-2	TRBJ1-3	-	CASSFRTASSGNTIYF	TGTGCCAGCAGCTTCAGGACGGCGAGCTCTGGAAACACCATATATTTT
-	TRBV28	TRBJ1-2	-	CASSLILRAGGYTF	TGTGCCAGCAGTTTAATTCTAAGGGCGGGTGGCTACACCTTC
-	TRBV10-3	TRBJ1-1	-	CAISSDYMGGPPGAFF	TGTGCCATCAGCTCCGATTATATGGGGGGCCCCCCCGGAGCTTTCTTT
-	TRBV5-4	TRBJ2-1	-	CASSLGGGGYNEQFF	TGTGCCAGCAGCTTGGGTGGAGGAGGCTACAATGAGCAGTTCTTC
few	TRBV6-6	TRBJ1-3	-	CASSRASDTIYF	TGTGCCAGCAGTCGGGCATCGGACACCATATATTTT
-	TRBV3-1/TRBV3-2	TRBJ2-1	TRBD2	CASSQSSGGAGEQFF	TGTGCCAGCAGCCAAAGTAGCGGGGGGGCCGGTGAGCAGTTCTTC
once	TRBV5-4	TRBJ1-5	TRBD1	CASSLDRDRQPQHF	TGTGCCAGCAGCTTAGACAGGGACAGACAGCCCCAGCATTTT
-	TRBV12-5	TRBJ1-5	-	CASGTDAQPQHF	TGTGCTAGTGGGACGGACGCTCAGCCCCAGCATTTT
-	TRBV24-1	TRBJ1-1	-	CATSQGSMNTEAFF	TGTGCCACCAGCCAAGGTAGTATGAACACTGAAGCTTTCTTT
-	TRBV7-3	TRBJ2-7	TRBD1	CASSAGTGMGEQYF	TGTGCCAGCAGTGCAGGGACAGGAATGGGCGAGCAGTACTTC
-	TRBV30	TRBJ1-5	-	CAWSRGGDQPQHF	TGTGCCTGGAGCAGGGGAGGGGATCAGCCCCAGCATTTT
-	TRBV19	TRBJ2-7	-	CASSSSGAKVRQYF	TGTGCCAGTAGTAGTAGCGGAGCTAAGGTGCGGCAGTACTTC
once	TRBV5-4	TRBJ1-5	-	CASSLGGPDSNQPQHF	TGTGCCAGCAGCCTCGGGGGGCCCGATAGCAATCAGCCCCAGCATTTT
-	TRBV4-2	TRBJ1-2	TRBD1	CASSPGGPNYGYTF	TGTGCCAGCAGTCCAGGGGGGCCTAACTATGGCTACACCTTC
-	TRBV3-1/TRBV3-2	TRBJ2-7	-	CASSQAKRRLGSYEQYF	TGTGCCAGCAGCCAAGCCAAAAGGCGGTTAGGCTCCTACGAGCAGTACTTC
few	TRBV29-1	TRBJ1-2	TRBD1	CSVDFPGQGDSGYTF	TGCAGCGTTGACTTCCCGGGACAGGGGGACTCTGGCTACACCTTC
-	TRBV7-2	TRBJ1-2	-	CASSLSDRINYGYTF	TGTGCCAGCAGCTTAAGTGACAGAATTAACTATGGCTACACCTTC
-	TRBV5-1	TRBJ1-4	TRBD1	CASSLQGTGGASGKLFF	TGCGCCAGCAGCTTACAGGGGACAGGGGGCGCGTCCGGAAAACTGTTTTTT
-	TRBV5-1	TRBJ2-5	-	CASSSRGGYQETQYF	TGCGCCAGCAGCTCCAGGGGGGGGTACCAAGAGACCCAGTACTTC
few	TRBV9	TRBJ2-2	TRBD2	CASSPFGGGGGGELFF	TGTGCCAGCAGCCCGTTCGGGGGGGGCGGTGGCGGGGAGCTGTTTTTT
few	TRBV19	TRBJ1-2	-	CATNAWGRGADGYTF	TGTGCCACGAACGCGTGGGGGCGGGGGGCAGATGGCTACACCTTC
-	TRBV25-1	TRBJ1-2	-	CASSTQGYNGYTF	TGTGCCAGCAGTACACAGGGTTATAATGGCTACACCTTC
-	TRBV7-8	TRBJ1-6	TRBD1	CASSFDRANSPLHF	TGTGCCAGCAGCTTCGACAGGGCAAATTCACCCCTCCACTTT
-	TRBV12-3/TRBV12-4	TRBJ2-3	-	CASSLGSLDTQYF	TGTGCCAGCAGTTTAGGCAGCTTAGATACGCAGTATTTT
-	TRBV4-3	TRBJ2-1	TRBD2	CASSRRLTSGSYNEQFF	TGCGCCAGCAGCCGGCGGTTGACTAGCGGGAGTTACAATGAGCAGTTCTTC
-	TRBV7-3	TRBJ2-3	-	CASSLDGTSTDTQYF	TGTGCCAGCAGTCTGGACGGGACTAGCACAGATACGCAGTATTTT
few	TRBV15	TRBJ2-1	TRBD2	CATSRDRVGLAGGPLNEQFF	TGTGCCACCAGCAGAGATCGGGTAGGACTAGCGGGAGGGCCGCTAAATGAGCAGTTCTTC
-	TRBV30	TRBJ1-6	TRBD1	CAWRVDRGVNYNSPLHF	TGTGCCTGGAGGGTGGACAGGGGCGTAAACTATAATTCACCCCTCCACTTT
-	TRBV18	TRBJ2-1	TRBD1	CASSSLGQGRRNEQFF	TGTGCCAGCTCGTCCTTGGGACAGGGAAGAAGGAATGAGCAGTTCTTC
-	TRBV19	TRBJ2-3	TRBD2	CASSIDSIAGTTDTQYF	TGTGCCAGTAGTATAGACTCAATTGCGGGGACTACCGATACGCAGTATTTT
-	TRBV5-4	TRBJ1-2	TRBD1	CASSFSGGGWGYTF	TGTGCCAGCAGCTTTTCAGGGGGCGGCTGGGGCTACACCTTC
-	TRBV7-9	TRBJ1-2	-	CASSLGGAGRYTF	TGTGCCAGCAGCTTAGGTGGCGCCGGACGCTACACCTTC
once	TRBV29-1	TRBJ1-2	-	CSVEVAGGGGGYTF	TGCAGCGTTGAAGTGGCAGGTGGGGGAGGAGGCTACACCTTC